One sample yielded the 19 T cell receptor beta chains listed below, sequenced in a study of CD8 T cells in ankylosing spondylitis. MiXCR was run by TCRdb on the 5' RACE reads, yielding one entry per CDR3 protein. The sample has more than 150,000 distinct CDR3 sequences, 18% seen once; the top ten hold 3.5% to 5%. The sequencing input was blood, either unsorted or a sorted T cell fraction (not recorded which). These receptors were taken from a male donor aged 10-30 years with ankylosing spondylitis or in good health (not recorded which).

The chain has TRBV5-1 and TRBJ1-2, with unresolved D. This CDR3 is built from 15 residues. The V gene lost 4 bases and the J gene lost 4 bases, with 17 bases spanning the gap. Germline V gives CDR1 SGHRS, CDR2 YFSETQ. The CDR3 loop reads CASSPTRGRSYGYTF. CDR3 nucleotide sequence: TGCGCCAGCAGCCCTACCCGAGGACGGAGCTATGGCTACACCTTC. Drawing the rest from reference TRBV5-1 and TRBJ1-2, the complete variable domain is KAGVTQTPRYLIKTRGQQVTLSCSPISGHRSVSWYQQTPGQGLQFLFEYFSETQRNKGNFPGRFSGRQFSNSRSEMNVSTLELGDSALYLCASSPTRGRSYGYTFGSGTRLTVV.

This clonotype was detected many times. This sequence joins TRBV6-2 or TRBV6-3 and TRBJ2-5, with D uncertain. Trimming left V 6 bases short and J 4 bases short, with 15 bases between. CDR3 length: 14 amino acids. CDR1 MNHEY and CDR2 SVGEGT come from the germline V gene. CDR3 sequence: CASSSSRTSETQYF. In DNA form, the CDR3 reads TGTGCCAGCAGCTCGAGCAGGACGTCAGAGACCCAGTACTTC.

This clonotype came up a few times. This sequence joins TRBV6-2 or TRBV6-3 and TRBJ2-4; no firm D call. The V and J ends lost 4 bases and 6 bases respectively, with 4 bases between them. Germline V lookup: CDR1 MNHEY, CDR2 SVGEGT. This CDR3 is 11 amino acids long. CDR3 in amino acids: CASSSGNIQYF. Written as DNA, the CDR3 is TGTGCCAGCAGTTCCGGAAACATTCAGTACTTC.

There are many counts of this clonotype. The chain couples TRBV5-1 to TRBJ1-1, with D hard to call. The V and J ends lost 5 bases and 4 bases respectively, with 12 bases between them. This CDR3 comprises 13 residues. Germline CDR1 and CDR2: SGHRS and YFSETQ. CDR3 nucleotide sequence: TGCGCCAGCAGGACCTCAGGAGGCACTGAAGCTTTCTTT. This gives the protein CASRTSGGTEAFF.

The V and J genes are TRBV12-3 or TRBV12-4 and TRBJ2-5, with 7 bases matching TRBD2. The junction had 5 bases not matched to a gene; V was cut back by 11 bases and J by 5 bases. CDR3 length: 11 residues. The CDR3, as DNA: TGTGCCGTAGCGGGTCGGGAGACCCAGTACTTC. This sequence encodes CAVAGRETQYF.

This clonotype was counted many times. The rearrangement joins TRBV12-3 or TRBV12-4 to TRBJ2-7, with D perhaps TRBD2 (5 bases). V lost 5 bases, J lost 6 bases, and 11 bases lay in between. There are 12 residues in the CDR3. CDR3 DNA: TGTGCCAGCAGTAAAATAGCGTCCGAGCAGTACTTC. Translation gives CASSKIASEQYF.

This clonotype was found many times. V and J are TRBV12-3 or TRBV12-4 and TRBJ1-1; unclear D gene. V was pared by 5 bases and J by 5 bases, with 18 bases between. The CDR3 length is 15 residues. The CDR3 DNA sequence: TGTGCCAGCAGTCTCACTCGGCGGGGTTTTACTGAAGCTTTCTTT. Amino acid sequence: CASSLTRRGFTEAFF.

This clonotype was detected ten times or more. The chain carries TRBV4-3 and TRBJ1-2; D perhaps matches TRBD1 (6 bases). Germline V gene lookup returns CDR1 LGHNA and CDR2 YSLEER. The CDR3 is made up of 14 amino acids. V gave up 0 bases and J gave up 7 bases, with 12 bases separating them. Here the CDR3 reads CASSQDWTDPGYTF. The CDR3 region has the DNA TGCGCCAGCAGCCAAGACTGGACAGACCCTGGCTACACCTTC.

The chain has TRBV29-1 and TRBJ2-7; 7 positions match TRBD1. Trimming at V came to 6 bases and at J to 5 bases, leaving 10 bases not matched to a gene. The CDR3 is 13 amino acids. Germline CDR1 and CDR2: SQVTM and ANQGSEA. The CDR3 region has the DNA TGCAGCGTGGGACAGTCTGTAGTCCACGAGCAGTACTTC. Its protein is CSVGQSVVHEQYF.

This clonotype was found many times. For the CDR3, the DNA is TGTGCCAGCAGCTTAAACCCCGGACAAGAGACCCAGTACTTC. This translates into CASSLNPGQETQYF. The chain carries TRBV7-3 and TRBJ2-5, with D unresolved. The V end was cut by 1 base, the J end by 2 bases, with 8 bases between. There are 14 residues in the CDR3. Germline V CDR1 and CDR2: SGHTA, FQGTGA.

This clonotype was seen repeatedly, ten times or more. J is TRBJ2-7 and V is TRBV5-1; no firm D call. The germline V gene has CDR1 SGHRS and CDR2 YFSETQ. The V end was cut by 9 bases, the J end by 2 bases, with 21 bases between. The CDR3 has 15 amino acids. CDR3 DNA: TGCGCCACCTCCTCCCGGCCGGACCTGACCTACGAGCAGTACTTC. Translating it yields CATSSRPDLTYEQYF. Using reference TRBV5-1 and TRBJ2-7 for the parts outside the CDR3, the full variable domain is KAGVTQTPRYLIKTRGQQVTLSCSPISGHRSVSWYQQTPGQGLQFLFEYFSETQRNKGNFPGRFSGRQFSNSRSEMNVSTLELGDSALYLCATSSRPDLTYEQYFGPGTRLTVT.

This sequence joins TRBV6-4 and TRBJ2-1; unclear D gene. Trimming stripped 8 bases from V and 7 bases from J, with 15 bases between. There are 13 residues in the CDR3. Germline CDR1 MRHNA, CDR2 SNTAGT. The CDR3 region has the DNA TGTGCCAGCGGCACCTCAGAGCAGAATGAGCAGTTCTTC. It translates to CASGTSEQNEQFF.

This clonotype was counted ten times or more. The gene calls are TRBV20-1 and TRBJ1-5; D is undetermined. This CDR3 is built from 12 residues. Per the germline V gene, CDR1 is DFQATT and CDR2 is SNEGSKA (reference sequence). V was pared by 6 bases and J by 4 bases, with 10 bases between. CDR3 residues: CSADRGNQPQHF. Here the CDR3 DNA reads TGCAGTGCCGACCGAGGAAATCAGCCCCAGCATTTT.

This clonotype was recorded at least ten times. This chain joins TRBV7-2 and TRBJ2-4; the match to TRBD1 covers 7 bases. Germline lookup yields CDR1 SGHTA and CDR2 FQGNSA. Trimming cost V 2 bases and J 5 bases; bases outside gene matches: 3. CDR3 length equals 14 residues. The CDR3 loop is CASSLIGTENIQYF. CDR3 nucleotide sequence: TGTGCCAGCAGCTTAATAGGGACAGAAAACATTCAGTACTTC.

The table lists this clonotype with many counts. The gene calls are TRBV7-2 and TRBJ2-6; 8 bases are a match to TRBD2. Trimming at V came to 5 bases and at J to 1 base, leaving 7 bases not matched to a gene. This CDR3 comprises 17 residues. Germline V gene lookup returns CDR1 SGHTA and CDR2 FQGNSA. CDR3 protein: CASSVTSGSSGANVLTF. As DNA, the CDR3 is TGTGCCAGCAGCGTAACTAGCGGCAGTTCTGGGGCCAACGTCCTGACTTTC.

This clonotype was counted ten times or more. J is TRBJ2-7 and V is TRBV10-3; D is uncertain. Germline V lookup: CDR1 ENHRY, CDR2 SYGVKD. Trimming took 0 bases from V and 2 from J, leaving 8 bases between them. This CDR3 contains 14 residues. CDR3 nucleotide sequence: TGTGCCATCAGTGAGTCCAAGTTCCCCTACGAGCAGTACTTC. It translates to CAISESKFPYEQYF.

The chain couples TRBV20-1 to TRBJ2-1; 10 bases map to TRBD2. Germline loops: CDR1 DFQATT, CDR2 SNEGSKA (reference sequence). The CDR3 spans 17 residues. Trimming took 0 bases from V and 5 from J; bases not matched to a gene: 10. The CDR3 DNA reads as TGCAGTGCTAGAGATGATTATACTAGCGGGAAACACAATGAGCAGTTCTTC. Its translation: CSARDDYTSGKHNEQFF.

This clonotype was picked up many times. This chain connects TRBV7-9 to TRBJ1-5, with no clear D. There are 13 residues in the CDR3. Germline assignment: CDR1 SEHNR and CDR2 FQNEAQ (reference sequence). The ends were cut back, 3 bases at V and 5 bases at J, with 8 bases in the middle. The CDR3 loop is CASSLQVDQPQHF. CDR3 in DNA: TGTGCCAGCAGCTTGCAGGTCGATCAGCCCCAGCATTTT.

This clonotype was picked up many times. V is TRBV20-1 and J is TRBJ2-5; 12 positions agree with TRBD2. The V and J ends lost 5 bases and 5 bases, in that order; junction bases with no gene match: 6. The CDR3 is 14 amino acids. Germline V CDR1 and CDR2: DFQATT, SNEGSKA (reference sequence). Here the CDR3 reads CSALAGGIGETQYF. In nucleotides, the CDR3 is TGCAGTGCTCTAGCGGGAGGGATAGGGGAGACCCAGTACTTC.